What follows are 21 T cell receptor beta chains derived from one specimen sequenced in a study of response to subunit inactivated influenza vaccine. TCRdb fed the RT-PCR reads into MiXCR, producing one record per CDR3 protein. The data contain about 300,000 distinct CDR3 sequences, 21% of them singletons. Sequencing used PBMCs from blood, obtained less than 22 months after vaccination. The receptors come from a man aged 45 to 70 who received an inactivated influenza vaccine.

CDR3 in DNA: TGTGCCAGTAGTATAAGGACAGGCGTCCATCAGCCCCAGCATTTT. As protein: CASSIRTGVHQPQHF. The rearrangement links TRBV19 to TRBJ1-5; 7 bases are a match to TRBD1. In germline, CDR1 is LNHDA, CDR2 SQIVND (reference sequence). The CDR3 sequence is 15 residues long. J gave up 5 bases and V 2 bases, and 6 bases lay outside the gene matches.

Ten or more counts support this clonotype. As DNA, the CDR3 is TGCGCCAGCAGCTCCGGAGATGGACAGGTCTCTGGAAACACCATATATTTT. This translates into CASSSGDGQVSGNTIYF. The J gene is TRBJ1-3, the V gene TRBV5-1; 7 bases agree with TRBD1. The CDR3 runs to 17 residues. The J segment lost 0 bases and the V segment lost 3 bases, leaving 9 bases of the junction unmatched. CDR1 is SGHRS and CDR2 is YFSETQ in the germline V gene.

The chain carries TRBV6-5 and TRBJ2-1, with TRBD2 as a possible D gene (5 bases). The germline V gene has CDR1 MNHEY and CDR2 SVGAGI. This CDR3 comprises 15 residues. V was pared by 0 bases and J by 8 bases, with 14 bases between. CDR3 DNA: TGTGCCAGCAGTTACTCGAGCGGTAAGAGGGATGAGCAGTTCTTC. This encodes CASSYSSGKRDEQFF.

The V call is TRBV14, the J call TRBJ2-1; no definite D call. Germline CDR1 is SGHDN and CDR2 is FVKESK. CDR3 length equals 16 residues. V lost 0 bases and J 8 bases, leaving 17 bases between the germline ends. The CDR3 here is CASSQDRVLAADEQFF. CDR3 bases: TGTGCCAGCAGCCAAGATCGGGTCCTCGCCGCGGATGAGCAGTTCTTC.

There are many counts of this clonotype. The chain joins TRBV29-1 to TRBJ1-2; the D is unclear. The germline V gene encodes CDR1 SQVTM and CDR2 ANQGSEA. V was shortened by 2 bases and J by 7 bases, with 2 bases between the two germline ends. CDR3 length equals 9 residues. CDR3: CSVERGYTF. The CDR3 region has the DNA TGCAGCGTTGAACGTGGCTACACCTTC.

This chain connects TRBV3-1 to TRBJ2-1; 9 bases are shared with TRBD2. J gave up 6 bases and V 2 bases, and 2 bases lay outside the gene matches. This CDR3 spans 14 amino acids. Germline lookup yields CDR1 LGHDT and CDR2 YNNKEL (reference sequence). For the CDR3, the DNA is TGTGCCAGCAGCCAACTAGCGGGACGCAATGAGCAGTTCTTC. It specifies CASSQLAGRNEQFF.

This chain joins TRBV10-3 and TRBJ2-1, with TRBD1 matching 9 bases. Trimming removed 11 bases from V and 6 bases from J; junction bases left unmatched: 8. This CDR3 has 13 amino acids. CDR1 and CDR2 (germline): ENHRY, SYGVKD. CDR3 in amino acids: CAYQGTGINEQFF. The CDR3 bases are TGTGCCTACCAGGGGACAGGGATCAATGAGCAGTTCTTC.

This clonotype was detected only a few times. This chain uses TRBV27 with TRBJ1-1, with a weak D call TRBD1 (5 bases). The CDR3 is 12 residues long. Germline V gene data show CDR1 as MNHEY and CDR2 as SMNVEV (reference sequence). The V end lost 10 bases, the J end lost 4 bases, and 13 bases lay between the germline ends. The CDR3 sequence is CANATGGTEAFF. Written as DNA, the CDR3 is TGTGCCAACGCAACGGGGGGCACTGAAGCTTTCTTT.

J is TRBJ2-2 and V is TRBV10-1, with D perhaps TRBD1 or TRBD2 (5 bases each). CDR1 is WNHNN, CDR2 SYGVQD, per germline (reference sequence). There are 18 residues in the CDR3. Trimming removed 2 bases at V and 2 bases at J, with 18 bases between. CDR3 in DNA: TGCGCCAGCAGTGAGACCCTCACTTGGGGGTCAAACACCGGGGAGCTGTTTTTT. Translating gives CASSETLTWGSNTGELFF.

The V call is TRBV7-2, the J call TRBJ1-1; no clear D. CDR3 size: 14 residues. Trimming took 5 bases from V and 1 from J, leaving 11 bases between them. Germline V gene lookup returns CDR1 SGHTA and CDR2 FQGNSA. In DNA, the CDR3 is TGTGCCAGCAGCCCCCGGGCGGGGAACACTGAAGCTTTCTTT. This encodes CASSPRAGNTEAFF.

Many counts were recorded for this clonotype. The gene calls are TRBV7-2 and TRBJ2-7, with 10 bases fitting TRBD2. The CDR3 covers 14 residues. Germline V gene lookup returns CDR1 SGHTA and CDR2 FQGNSA. V lost 5 bases, J lost 3 bases, and 4 bases stayed unmatched. CDR3 coding DNA: TGTGCCAGCAGCCCGCGGACTAGCGGCTACGAGCAGTACTTC. The encoded protein is CASSPRTSGYEQYF.

This clonotype was detected a few times. The J gene is TRBJ2-2, the V gene TRBV4-3; a weak D match, TRBD2 (5 bases). V shed 3 bases and J shed 5 bases, with 10 bases lying between them. The V gene's germline CDR1 is LGHNA and CDR2 YSLEER. The CDR3 spans 14 residues. Here the CDR3 DNA reads TGCGCCAGCAGCCATTCCAGAGGGACCGGGGAGCTGTTTTTT. It encodes CASSHSRGTGELFF.

This clonotype appeared a few times. This rearrangement joins TRBV6-1 to TRBJ2-7; unclear D gene. Germline values: CDR1 MNHNS, CDR2 SASEGT. The germline V and J ends were trimmed by 5 bases and 3 bases, with 14 bases remaining between them. This CDR3 has 14 residues. The CDR3 protein is CASSRDPGVYEQYF. CDR3 coding DNA: TGTGCCAGCAGTAGAGACCCGGGCGTCTACGAGCAGTACTTC.

This clonotype was counted between two and nine times. The chain employs TRBV6-1 and TRBJ1-2, with D unclear. Germline V CDR1 and CDR2: MNHNS, SASEGT. This CDR3 is 14 amino acids long. Deletions cut 6 bases from V and 4 bases from J, with 15 bases between. This chain's CDR3 is CASSPEVRAYGYTF. The CDR3 DNA reads TGTGCCAGCAGCCCCGAGGTACGGGCCTATGGCTACACCTTC.

This clonotype appeared a few times. The J gene is TRBJ2-5, the V gene TRBV12-3 or TRBV12-4; 11 bases are a match to TRBD1. The V segment lost 4 bases and the J segment 5 bases; nucleotides outside the gene matches: 3. This CDR3 comprises 14 residues. In DNA, the CDR3 is TGTGCCAGCAGTTGGGACAGGGGGTGGGAGACCCAGTACTTC. It is translated as CASSWDRGWETQYF.

In its sample, this clonotype was seen a few times. The chain combines TRBV10-3 with TRBJ2-5; 7 nucleotides line up with TRBD1. Unmatched junction bases numbered 16, after V lost 8 bases and J lost 4 bases. This CDR3 comprises 16 residues. The germline gives CDR1 ENHRY, CDR2 SYGVKD. The chain's CDR3 is CAISTGVDLSSETQYF. CDR3 sequence (DNA): TGTGCCATCTCAACAGGGGTCGACCTCTCCTCAGAGACCCAGTACTTC.

This clonotype was seen once. The chain has TRBV19 and TRBJ1-1; 7 nucleotides align to TRBD1. Germline V lookup: CDR1 LNHDA, CDR2 SQIVND (reference sequence). After removal of 7 bases from V and 0 bases from J, the junction contained 17 bases not matched to a gene. The length of the CDR3 is 18 residues. In nucleotides, the CDR3 is TGTGCCAGTACCCCGGGCCTCACAGGGGAAGTCGTGAACACTGAAGCTTTCTTT. It encodes CASTPGLTGEVVNTEAFF.

The genes are TRBV7-2 and TRBJ2-1; 7 positions agree with TRBD2. The J segment lost 3 bases and the V segment lost 5 bases, leaving 7 bases of the junction unmatched. This CDR3 spans 15 amino acids. The germline CDR1 and CDR2 sequences are SGHTA and FQGNSA. Written as DNA, the CDR3 is TGTGCCAGCAGCCAGCGGGAAGGCGTCTACAATGAGCAGTTCTTC. Protein: CASSQREGVYNEQFF.

V usage is TRBV6-1 and J usage is TRBJ1-5; 8 nucleotides align to TRBD1. From germline, CDR1 is MNHNS and CDR2 SASEGT. This CDR3 spans 15 amino acids. V shed 4 bases, J shed 1 base, and the junction held 3 bases outside the gene matches. The CDR3 DNA reads as TGTGCCAGCAGTGGACAGGGGAAAAGCAATCAGCCCCAGCATTTT. Its translation: CASSGQGKSNQPQHF.

V and J are TRBV20-1 and TRBJ2-1; 9 bases align to TRBD2. The V segment lost 3 bases and the J segment 6 bases; nucleotides outside the gene matches: 9. Germline V gene data show CDR1 as DFQATT and CDR2 as SNEGSKA (reference sequence). CDR3 size: 15 residues. The CDR3 reads CSARTPGLAFNEQFF. CDR3 coding DNA: TGCAGTGCTAGGACCCCGGGACTAGCTTTCAATGAGCAGTTCTTC.

This clonotype was detected only once. The junction and the germline gene differ at one end; a read error may be behind it. The gene calls are TRBV7-8 and TRBJ1-1; no clear D gene. From germline, CDR1 is SGHVS and CDR2 FQNEAQ. The CDR3 sequence is 12 residues long. CDR3 in amino acids: CASSLGYTEALF. DNA of the CDR3: TGTGCCAGCAGCTTAGGATACACTGAAGCTTTATTT.